This passage covers 19 T cell receptor beta chains from one sample sequenced in a study of shared clonotypes between healthy human individuals. The naive CD8 fraction comprised CD45RO-negative cells positively selected for CCR7 and excluded terminally differentiated effector memory CD45RA+ cells. The repertoire was sequenced with immunoSEQ multiplex PCR; TCRdb's copy has only in-frame clones and lacks some. The repertoire has hundreds of thousands of clones, over 90% of them found once; the top ten carry 24%. The specimen was naive CD8+ T cells sorted from blood. The source of these receptors is a man aged 30 to 39 in good health.

The J gene is TRBJ1-1, the V gene TRBV19, with 9 bases fitting TRBD1. The CDR3 is 16 amino acids. V lost 3 bases, J lost 1 base, and 6 bases stayed unmatched. Germline CDR1 reads LNHDA; CDR2 reads SQIVND (reference sequence). CDR3 region: CASSIFTGGRNTEAFF. CDR3 sequence (DNA): TGTGCCAGTAGTATCTTTACAGGGGGCCGGAACACTGAAGCTTTCTTT.

The CDR3 spells CASSNFAETYEQYF. The DNA for the CDR3 is TGTGCCAGTAGCAATTTTGCAGAGACCTACGAGCAGTACTTC. The V call is TRBV19, the J call TRBJ2-7, with D unresolved. From germline, CDR1 is LNHDA and CDR2 SQIVND (reference sequence). The CDR3 runs 14 residues. Deletions cut 6 bases from V and 2 bases from J, with 14 bases between. The full variable domain, its missing parts supplied by reference TRBV19 and TRBJ2-7, is DGGITQSPKYLFRKEGQNVTLSCEQNLNHDAMYWYRQDPGQGLRLIYYSQIVNDFQKGDIAEGYSVSREKKESFPLTVTSAQKNPTAFYLCASSNFAETYEQYFGPGTRLTVT.

The chain employs TRBV6-5 and TRBJ2-1; 11 bases map to TRBD2. V was clipped by 5 bases and J by 5 bases; unmatched bases: 5. Germline assignment: CDR1 MNHEY and CDR2 SVGAGI. This CDR3 has 15 amino acids. In nucleotides, the CDR3 is TGTGCCAGCAGTCCGACTAGCGGGACTCACAATGAGCAGTTCTTC. It translates to CASSPTSGTHNEQFF.

The chain combines TRBV4-1 with TRBJ1-1; D is undetermined. Trimming stripped 3 bases from V and 1 base from J, with 9 bases between. Looked up from germline, CDR1 is MGHRA and CDR2 is YSYEKL. The CDR3 runs to 14 residues. The CDR3 is CASSHLGENTEAFF. In nucleotides, the CDR3 is TGCGCCAGCAGCCATCTTGGGGAGAACACTGAAGCTTTCTTT.

V is TRBV27 and J is TRBJ2-2, with D unresolved. V lost 5 bases and J lost 6, with 10 bases in between. This CDR3 is 13 amino acids long. Germline V CDR1 and CDR2: MNHEY, SMNVEV (reference sequence). The CDR3 DNA reads TGTGCCAGCAGTCTTTGGGTGTCCGGGGAGCTGTTTTTT. Its translation: CASSLWVSGELFF.

This sequence joins TRBV11-3 and TRBJ2-2; no reliable D call. The germline V gene has CDR1 SGHNT and CDR2 YENEEA. The V end lost 2 bases, the J end lost 1 base, and 5 bases lay between the germline ends. The CDR3 extends over 14 amino acids. This CDR3 is CASSLLRNTGELFF. The CDR3 coding sequence is TGTGCCAGCAGCTTATTGAGGAACACCGGGGAGCTGTTTTTT. Full variable domain (missing parts from reference TRBV11-3 and TRBJ2-2): EAGVVQSPRYKIIEKKQPVAFWCNPISGHNTLYWYLQNLGQGPELLIRYENEEAVDDSQLPKDRFSAERLKGVDSTLKIQPAELGDSAVYLCASSLLRNTGELFFGEGSRLTVL.

The chain has TRBV5-1 and TRBJ2-5; 14 bases fit TRBD2. Germline lookup yields CDR1 SGHRS and CDR2 YFSETQ. The V and J ends lost 0 bases and 2 bases, in that order; junction bases with no gene match: 12. The CDR3 runs to 20 residues. DNA for the CDR3: TGCGCCAGCAGCTTGGCCCGTCTAGGGACTAGCGGGAGTTGGCAAGAGACCCAGTACTTC. Residues: CASSLARLGTSGSWQETQYF.

J is TRBJ2-7 and V is TRBV5-4, with a possible D match to TRBD2 (6 bases). The CDR3 spans 12 residues. Per the germline V gene, CDR1 is SGHNT and CDR2 is YYREEE (reference sequence). V lost 4 bases to trimming and J lost 3 bases, with 8 bases between them. This chain's CDR3 is CASSIGSYEQYF. The CDR3 DNA reads TGTGCCAGCAGCATCGGGAGCTACGAGCAGTACTTC.

V usage is TRBV11-3 and J usage is TRBJ2-1; D gene unclear. This CDR3 has 17 residues. Trimming removed 5 bases at V and 6 bases at J, with 23 bases between. The germline gives CDR1 SGHNT, CDR2 YENEEA. The CDR3 spells CASSPRLGSQDPNEQFF. As DNA, the CDR3 is TGTGCCAGCAGCCCCCGGTTGGGGTCGCAAGATCCCAATGAGCAGTTCTTC. Full variable domain (rest looked up from reference TRBV11-3 and TRBJ2-1): EAGVVQSPRYKIIEKKQPVAFWCNPISGHNTLYWYLQNLGQGPELLIRYENEEAVDDSQLPKDRFSAERLKGVDSTLKIQPAELGDSAVYLCASSPRLGSQDPNEQFFGPGTRLTVL.

The chain employs TRBV19 and TRBJ2-7; D gene ambiguous. Per germline, CDR1 LNHDA and CDR2 SQIVND (reference sequence). This CDR3 comprises 12 residues. Trimming pared 6 bases from V and 4 bases from J, leaving 10 bases between. The CDR3, as DNA: TGTGCCAGTAGCCAAGTTCCTTACGAGCAGTACTTC. As protein: CASSQVPYEQYF.

The chain recombines TRBV7-9 with TRBJ2-7; D perhaps matches TRBD2 (6 bases). The germline CDR1 and CDR2 sequences are SEHNR and FQNEAQ (reference sequence). Trimming removed 4 bases from V and 3 bases from J, with 13 bases in between. The length of the CDR3 is 14 residues. DNA for the CDR3: TGTGCCAGCAGCTCATCGCGGGGAAACTACGAGCAGTACTTC. This encodes CASSSSRGNYEQYF.

The V call is TRBV27, the J call TRBJ2-1; the D is unclear. The CDR3 totals 13 residues. Trimming shortened V by 7 bases and J by 7 bases, and 14 bases separated the two germline ends. Looked up from germline, CDR1 is MNHEY and CDR2 is SMNVEV (reference sequence). CDR3 region: CASTQSGLNEQFF. CDR3 DNA sequence: TGTGCCAGCACCCAGTCTGGTCTTAATGAGCAGTTCTTC.

The CDR3 nucleotides are TGCGCCAGCAGCACAGGACGGGGAGGTGTCGGGACTGAAGCTTTCTTT. This sequence encodes CASSTGRGGVGTEAFF. This chain uses TRBV5-1 with TRBJ1-1; tentatively, D is TRBD1 (5 bases). The CDR3 consists of 16 residues. V was cut by 4 bases and J by 5 bases, with 21 bases left in between. From germline, CDR1 is SGHRS and CDR2 YFSETQ.

This rearrangement joins TRBV27 to TRBJ2-3; 13 positions agree with TRBD2. Germline V gene sequence: CDR1 MNHEY, CDR2 SMNVEV (reference sequence). The ends lost 4 bases at V and 6 bases at J; junction bases unmatched: 16. The CDR3 has 19 residues. The DNA for the CDR3 is TGTGCCAGCAGTTCAAAACTAGCGGGAGGGCGCGGGGTTGTGGATACGCAGTATTTT. As protein: CASSSKLAGGRGVVDTQYF.

This chain uses TRBV2 with TRBJ2-1; 8 nucleotides agree with TRBD2. Per germline, CDR1 SNHLY and CDR2 FYNNEI. V trimming: 8 bases; J trimming: 3 bases; junction bases outside the gene matches: 6. The CDR3 totals 14 residues. CDR3 nucleotides: TGTGCCAGCCCCCGGCGGGAGGACTACAATGAGCAGTTCTTC. Its translation is CASPRREDYNEQFF.

V usage is TRBV2 and J usage is TRBJ2-1, with D possibly matching TRBD2 (6 bases). This CDR3 has 15 residues. V dropped 3 bases and J dropped 6 bases, with 15 bases sitting between them. Germline lookup yields CDR1 SNHLY and CDR2 FYNNEI. CDR3 sequence reads: CASSDPGGRGNEQFF. The CDR3 nucleotides are TGTGCCAGCAGTGACCCCGGGGGTAGGGGCAATGAGCAGTTCTTC.

The genes are TRBV7-2 and TRBJ2-7; possibly TRBD2 for D (5 bases). Trimming stripped 1 base from V and 2 bases from J, with 12 bases between. The CDR3 has 15 amino acids. Per the germline V gene, CDR1 is SGHTA and CDR2 is FQGNSA. CDR3 amino acids: CASSLVSGITYEQYF. In DNA form, the CDR3 reads TGTGCCAGCAGCTTAGTGTCGGGGATTACCTACGAGCAGTACTTC.

This rearrangement joins TRBV6-5 to TRBJ1-1; a possible D gene is TRBD1 (6 bases). The CDR3 runs 16 residues. Germline loops: CDR1 MNHEY, CDR2 SVGAGI. V was cut by 1 base and J by 0 bases, with 12 bases left in between. The CDR3 bases are TGTGCCAGCAGTTACTTAGCAGGACAGTTGAACACTGAAGCTTTCTTT. As protein: CASSYLAGQLNTEAFF.

This rearrangement joins TRBV5-1 to TRBJ2-2; TRBD2 might be the D (5 bases). With 3 bases removed from V and 6 bases from J, the gap between germline ends came to 9 bases. The CDR3 length is 13 residues. From germline, CDR1 is SGHRS and CDR2 YFSETQ. This CDR3 is CASSSSSPGELFF. Written as DNA, the CDR3 is TGCGCCAGCAGCTCTTCTAGCCCCGGGGAGCTGTTTTTT.